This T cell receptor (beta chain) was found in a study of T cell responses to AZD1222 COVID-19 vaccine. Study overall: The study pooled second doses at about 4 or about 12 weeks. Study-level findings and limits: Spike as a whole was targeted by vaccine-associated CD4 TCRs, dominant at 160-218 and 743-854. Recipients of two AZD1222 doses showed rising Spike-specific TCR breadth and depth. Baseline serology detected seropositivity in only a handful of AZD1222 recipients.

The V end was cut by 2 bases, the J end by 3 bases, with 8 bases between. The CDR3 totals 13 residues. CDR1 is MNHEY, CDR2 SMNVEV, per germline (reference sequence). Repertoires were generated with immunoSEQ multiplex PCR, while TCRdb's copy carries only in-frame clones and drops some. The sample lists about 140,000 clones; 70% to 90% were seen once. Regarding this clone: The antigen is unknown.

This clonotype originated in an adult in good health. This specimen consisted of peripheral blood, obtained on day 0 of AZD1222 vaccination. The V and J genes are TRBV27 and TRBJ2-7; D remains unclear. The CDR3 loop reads CASSLLHSYEQYF. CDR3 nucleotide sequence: TGTGCCAGCAGTTTACTGCACAGCTACGAGCAGTACTTC.